This T cell receptor beta chain is from a study of beta chain features in type 1 diabetes. Expressed TCRB transcripts were sequenced after all isolated RNA was converted to cDNA. Sequencing used immunoSEQ multiplex PCR; TCRdb keeps in-frame clones, though not all of them. The sample contains 300,000 to 450,000 clones, around 10% of which appear only once. Notes on the study in general: Type 1 diabetes patients had moderately but significantly shorter TCRB CDR3s in all four CD4+ subsets.

This clone was detected a few times. Its antigen is unknown. The CDR3 spans 14 residues. From germline, CDR1 is SGHDT and CDR2 YYEEEE. The germline V and J ends were trimmed by 2 bases and 4 bases, with 12 bases remaining between them. The sequenced sample consisted of central memory CD4+ T cells from blood. The receptor was derived from a man aged 25-45 years with type 1 diabetes. V usage is TRBV5-6 and J usage is TRBJ1-1; weak D call: TRBD1 (5 bases). CDR3 loop: CASSFNLGVTEAFF. Here the CDR3 DNA reads TGTGCCAGCAGCTTTAATCTGGGGGTCACTGAAGCTTTCTTT.